The sequence of this T cell receptor beta chain was determined in a study of PD-1 blockade in mismatch repair-deficient tumors. Study-wide context: Patients had about 13 mismatch repair-deficient cancer types and were previously treated and progressing.

This clone was counted once. The table came from immunoSEQ multiplex PCR; TCRdb's copy has only in-frame clones and leaves some out. The table has just under 65,000 clones, approximately 88% seen once. The receptor comes from an adult with mismatch repair-deficient cancer. This specimen was peripheral blood, taken 52 weeks after starting pembrolizumab.

This chain's CDR3 is CAWSVGVNTEAFF. Written as DNA, the CDR3 is TGTGCCTGGAGTGTCGGGGTGAACACTGAAGCTTTCTTT. The chain couples TRBV30 to TRBJ1-1; no clear D gene. Germline assignment: CDR1 GTSNPN and CDR2 SVGIG (reference sequence). The ends were cut back, 0 bases at V and 0 bases at J, with 5 bases in the middle. This CDR3 region has 13 residues.